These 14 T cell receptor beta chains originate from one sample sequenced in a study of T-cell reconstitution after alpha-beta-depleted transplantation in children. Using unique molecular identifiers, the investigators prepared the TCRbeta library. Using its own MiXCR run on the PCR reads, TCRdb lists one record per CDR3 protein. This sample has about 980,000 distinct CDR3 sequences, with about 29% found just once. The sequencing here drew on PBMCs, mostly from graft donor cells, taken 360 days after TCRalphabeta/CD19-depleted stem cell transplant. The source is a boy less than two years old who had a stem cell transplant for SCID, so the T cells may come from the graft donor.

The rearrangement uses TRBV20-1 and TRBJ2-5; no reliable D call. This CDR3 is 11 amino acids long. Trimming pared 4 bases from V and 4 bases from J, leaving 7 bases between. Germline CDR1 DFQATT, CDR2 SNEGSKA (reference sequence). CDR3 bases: TGCAGTGCTACAAATGGAGAGACCCAGTACTTC. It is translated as CSATNGETQYF.

CDR3: CASSLSGTGAETQYF. The CDR3 DNA reads TGCGCCAGCAGCTTATCCGGGACAGGGGCCGAGACCCAGTACTTC. The chain has TRBV5-1 and TRBJ2-5; TRBD1 matches at 10 bases. Germline V lookup: CDR1 SGHRS, CDR2 YFSETQ. After removal of 2 bases from V and 5 bases from J, the junction contained 6 bases not matched to a gene. This CDR3 has 15 amino acids.

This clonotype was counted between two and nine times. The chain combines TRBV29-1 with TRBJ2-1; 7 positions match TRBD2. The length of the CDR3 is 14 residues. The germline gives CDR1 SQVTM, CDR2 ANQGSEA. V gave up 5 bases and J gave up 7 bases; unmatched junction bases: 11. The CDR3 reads CSVCHGGGWNEQFF. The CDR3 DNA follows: TGCAGCGTTTGTCATGGGGGGGGTTGGAATGAGCAGTTCTTC.

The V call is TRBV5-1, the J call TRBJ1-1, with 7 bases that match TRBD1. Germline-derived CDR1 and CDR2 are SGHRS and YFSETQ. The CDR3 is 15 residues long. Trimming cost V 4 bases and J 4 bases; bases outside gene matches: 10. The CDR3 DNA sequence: TGCGCCAGCAGCCAGAGGGGGCCGATGGTCACTGAAGCTTTCTTT. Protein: CASSQRGPMVTEAFF. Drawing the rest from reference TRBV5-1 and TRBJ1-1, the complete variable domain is KAGVTQTPRYLIKTRGQQVTLSCSPISGHRSVSWYQQTPGQGLQFLFEYFSETQRNKGNFPGRFSGRQFSNSRSEMNVSTLELGDSALYLCASSQRGPMVTEAFFGQGTRLTVV.

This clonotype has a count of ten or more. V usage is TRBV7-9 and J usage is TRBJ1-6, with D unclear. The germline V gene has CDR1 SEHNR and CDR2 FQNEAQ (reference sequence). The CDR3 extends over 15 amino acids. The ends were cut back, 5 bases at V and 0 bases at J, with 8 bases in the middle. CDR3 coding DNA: TGTGCCAGCAGCGAACGTAGCTCCTATAATTCACCCCTCCACTTT. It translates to CASSERSSYNSPLHF.

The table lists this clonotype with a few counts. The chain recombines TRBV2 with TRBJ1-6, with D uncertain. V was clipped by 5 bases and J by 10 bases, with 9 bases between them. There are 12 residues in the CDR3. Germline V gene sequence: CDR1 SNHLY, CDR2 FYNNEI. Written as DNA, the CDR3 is TGTGCCAGCAGTTCAGGCCGGTCACCCCTCCACTTT. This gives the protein CASSSGRSPLHF. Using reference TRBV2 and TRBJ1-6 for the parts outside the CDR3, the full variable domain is EPEVTQTPSHQVTQMGQEVILRCVPISNHLYFYWYRQILGQKVEFLVSFYNNEISEKSEIFDDQFSVERPDGSNFTLKIRSTKLEDSAMYFCASSSGRSPLHFGNGTRLTVT.

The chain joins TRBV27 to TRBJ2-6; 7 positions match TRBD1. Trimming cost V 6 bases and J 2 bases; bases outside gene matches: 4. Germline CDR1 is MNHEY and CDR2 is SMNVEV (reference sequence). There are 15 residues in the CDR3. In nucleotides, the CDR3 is TGTGCCAGCAGATTCAGGGGGACTGGGGCCAACGTCCTGACTTTC. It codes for CASRFRGTGANVLTF.

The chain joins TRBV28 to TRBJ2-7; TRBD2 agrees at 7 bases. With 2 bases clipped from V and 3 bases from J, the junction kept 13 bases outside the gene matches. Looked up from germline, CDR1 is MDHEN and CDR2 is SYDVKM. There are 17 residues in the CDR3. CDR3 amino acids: CASSLPPRLRGSYEQYF. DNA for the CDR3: TGTGCCAGCAGTTTACCTCCCAGGTTGCGGGGGAGCTACGAGCAGTACTTC.

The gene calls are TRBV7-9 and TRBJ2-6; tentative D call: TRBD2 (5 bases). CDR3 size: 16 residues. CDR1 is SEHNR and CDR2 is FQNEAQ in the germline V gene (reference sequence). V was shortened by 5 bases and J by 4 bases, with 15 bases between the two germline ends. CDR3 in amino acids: CASSPSRGLGANVLTF. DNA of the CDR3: TGTGCCAGCAGCCCTAGTCGGGGTCTCGGGGCCAACGTCCTGACTTTC.

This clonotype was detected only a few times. CDR3 amino acids: CASSGDRLSNQPQHF. The CDR3 DNA sequence: TGTGCCAGCAGTGGGGACAGGCTTAGCAATCAGCCCCAGCATTTT. This chain joins TRBV2 and TRBJ1-5; 8 nucleotides agree with TRBD1. Germline V gene lookup returns CDR1 SNHLY and CDR2 FYNNEI. The V segment lost 4 bases and the J segment 0 bases; nucleotides outside the gene matches: 2. CDR3 size: 15 residues.

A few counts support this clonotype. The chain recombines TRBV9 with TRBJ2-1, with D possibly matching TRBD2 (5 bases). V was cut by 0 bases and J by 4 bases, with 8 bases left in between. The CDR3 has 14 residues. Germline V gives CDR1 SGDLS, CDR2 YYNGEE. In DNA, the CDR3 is TGTGCCAGCAGCGTAGACCCGGGGTACAATGAGCAGTTCTTC. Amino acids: CASSVDPGYNEQFF.

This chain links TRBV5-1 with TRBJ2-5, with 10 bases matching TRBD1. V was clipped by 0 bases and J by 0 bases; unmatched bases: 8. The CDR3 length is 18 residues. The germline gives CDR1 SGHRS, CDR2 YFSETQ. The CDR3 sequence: CASSLGQGARPDQETQYF. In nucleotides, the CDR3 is TGCGCCAGCAGCTTGGGACAGGGGGCTCGTCCGGACCAAGAGACCCAGTACTTC.

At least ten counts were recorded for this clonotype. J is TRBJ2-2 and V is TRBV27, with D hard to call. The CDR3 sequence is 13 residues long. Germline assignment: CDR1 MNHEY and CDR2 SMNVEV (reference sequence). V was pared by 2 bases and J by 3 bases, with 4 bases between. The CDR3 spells CASSLLYTGELFF. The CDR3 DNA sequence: TGTGCCAGCAGTTTACTTTACACCGGGGAGCTGTTTTTT.

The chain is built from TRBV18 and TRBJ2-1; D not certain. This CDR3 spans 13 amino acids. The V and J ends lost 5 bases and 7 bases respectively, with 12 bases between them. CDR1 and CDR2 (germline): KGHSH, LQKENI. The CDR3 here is CASSTQNGNEQFF. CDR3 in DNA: TGTGCCAGCTCAACCCAAAACGGGAATGAGCAGTTCTTC.